The T cell receptor (beta chain) described here comes from a study of cytomegalovirus exposure and HLA in healthy donors. The study's findings and limits: In a later analysis, a genetic analysis reported fewer productive-TCR N-insertions in an Asian-associated ancestry cluster than the cohort average. The listing of 150 to 200 TCR beta chains classed them as cytomegalovirus-associated. Reports showed the classifier diagnosing cytomegalovirus status with high specificity and sensitivity. Presence/absence analysis assumed near-uniform sequencing depth across donors.

This clone was seen a few times. Its antigen is currently unknown. V was clipped by 6 bases and J by 3 bases, with 20 bases between them. CDR3 length: 16 amino acids. Per the germline V gene, CDR1 is ENHRY and CDR2 is SYGVKD. The PCR made use of 60 Vbeta and 13 Jbeta primers. The assay was immunoSEQ multiplex PCR, and TCRdb's table has in-frame clones only and misses some. This table has about 190,000 clones, about 81% appearing once. Sequenced sample: PBMCs. This sequence was found in a young woman in good health and CMV-seronegative. The V gene is TRBV10-3, the J gene TRBJ1-1; D unclear. In DNA form, the CDR3 reads TGTGCCATCAGGAAAATTGGCGGGGAACGGGACACTGAAGCTTTCTTT. It is translated as CAIRKIGGERDTEAFF.